This T cell receptor beta chain was identified during a study of shared clonotypes between healthy human individuals. Points on this clone: Other nucleotide sequences from this sample produce the same CDR3.

Deep-level assay runs were performed. Study processing details: Quality scores were absent from the junction-only immunoSEQ sequences, so filtering differed. The table came from immunoSEQ multiplex PCR; TCRdb's copy has only in-frame clones and leaves some out. V, J and clone size are those of that table, while D and trimming were read from the DNA. The sample includes fewer than 650,000 clones, 76% seen only once; the top ten take about an eighth. Unmatched junction bases numbered 4, after V lost 5 bases and J lost 3 bases. Germline CDR1 and CDR2: SSHAT and FNYEAQ (reference sequence). This CDR3 spans 15 amino acids.

The sequence was obtained from a woman between 40 and 55 years old in good health. Some clones in this sample may be carry-over from other donors' samples. The sequenced material came from PBMCs. The chain is built from TRBV7-7 and TRBJ2-3; 11 bases are shared with TRBD2. The CDR3 protein is CASSQGLADTDTQYF. DNA for the CDR3: TGTGCCAGCAGCCAGGGACTAGCGGATACAGATACGCAGTATTTT.